Shown below are 6 T cell receptor beta chains from a single sample sequenced in a study of blood T cell repertoires in COVID-19. The protocol was immunoSEQ multiplex PCR, while the TCRdb copy is restricted to in-frame clones and leaves out a portion. This table holds a few hundred thousand clones, approximately 92% found once. The sequenced sample consisted of PBMCs or T cells enriched from blood (not recorded which). The receptors were sampled from a woman aged 18-29 years in a cohort exposed to, infected with or recovered from COVID-19 (not recorded which).

The rearrangement joins TRBV3-1 (or the pseudogene TRBV3-2) to TRBJ1-4; maybe TRBD1 (6 bases). There are 15 residues in the CDR3. CDR1 is LGHDT and CDR2 is YNNKEL in the germline V gene (reference sequence). Trimming stripped 3 bases from V and 7 bases from J, with 15 bases between. The CDR3 DNA follows: TGTGCCAGCAGCCACCGCACAGGGAGTATTGAAAAACTGTTTTTT. As protein: CASSHRTGSIEKLFF.

The chain links TRBV10-1 to TRBJ2-3, with 9 bases fitting TRBD1. V lost 3 bases and J lost 2; bases outside the gene matches: 9. The germline gives CDR1 WNHNN, CDR2 SYGVQD (reference sequence). The CDR3 has 17 amino acids. This chain's CDR3 is CASSDSGQGWSTDTQYF. Here the CDR3 DNA reads TGCGCCAGCAGTGATTCCGGACAGGGGTGGTCCACAGATACGCAGTATTTT.

The chain joins TRBV28 to TRBJ2-3; D perhaps matches TRBD1 (6 bases). Deletions cut 2 bases from V and 2 bases from J, with 11 bases between. There are 15 residues in the CDR3. Germline values: CDR1 MDHEN, CDR2 SYDVKM. The CDR3 protein is CASSLRTDITDTQYF. DNA for the CDR3: TGTGCCAGCAGTTTAAGGACAGATATCACAGATACGCAGTATTTT.

This clone appeared a single time. The V and J genes are TRBV29-1 and TRBJ1-1; 8 bases match TRBD1. The J segment lost 1 base and the V segment lost 4 bases, leaving 8 bases of the junction unmatched. The CDR3 consists of 15 residues. Germline CDR1 and CDR2: SQVTM and ANQGSEA. The CDR3 reads CSVGWGDRSNTEAFF. The CDR3 DNA reads TGCAGCGTTGGTTGGGGGGACAGGTCGAACACTGAAGCTTTCTTT.

The rearrangement uses TRBV4-1 and TRBJ2-3; 8 nucleotides agree with TRBD2. The CDR3 extends over 16 amino acids. V lost 1 base, J lost 3 bases, and 6 bases stayed unmatched. CDR1 is MGHRA and CDR2 is YSYEKL in the germline V gene. CDR3: CASSQVRGGRTDTQYF. CDR3 nucleotide sequence: TGCGCCAGCAGCCAAGTCCGGGGGGGGCGAACAGATACGCAGTATTTT.

The CDR3 reads CASSTTGLWTAYTF. The CDR3 DNA reads TGTGCCAGCAGCACTACGGGACTCTGGACGGCCTACACCTTC. The rearrangement links TRBV21-1 to TRBJ1-2. TRBV21-1 is labeled a pseudogene. The CDR3 spans 14 residues.